The subject of this entry is one T cell receptor beta chain. The sample holds no much larger clone one base away, and base qualities are not on file. Blood cells were gated as tetramer-binding CD4+ effector-memory gut-homing T cells defined as CD3+, CD45RA-, CD62L- and integrin beta7+, with lineage markers excluded. To study recall of gluten-specific T cells, treated celiac disease patients who were on a gluten-free diet went through a 14-day oral dietary gluten challenge. Sorting was performed on an Aria II cell sorter as single cells, and bulk sorting was additionally performed when tetramer-positive cells were relatively numerous. Peripheral blood mononuclear cells were isolated by Ficoll density gradient centrifugation and cryopreserved before staining. Thawed cells were stained with a pool of PE-conjugated HLA-DQ:gluten tetramers presenting immunodominant gluten epitopes before sorting of tetramer-binding CD4+ T cells. After HLA-DQ:gluten tetramer staining, the blood samples went through tetramer-based enrichment.

The data stem from a study of T cells during gluten challenge in celiac disease (dated by TCRdb to 2017 to 2019). With respect to the entire study: For 6 to 8 challenge participants who showed a significant rise in HLA-DQ:gluten tetramer-binding T cells, paired single-cell TCR sequencing was carried out. On the Illumina MiSeq, single-cell libraries were sequenced paired-end 250 bp and bulk libraries were sequenced paired-end 300 bp. Blood was collected at baseline, day 6 and day 14 of the challenge, whereas duodenal biopsies were collected at baseline and day 14.

Beyond this particular receptor, the publication reports: Across the 7 patients, roughly 12-44% of single-cell TCR-alpha/beta clonotypes seen at the latest time point had also been present at baseline, compared with roughly 51-56% in the bulk data. Clonal expansion rose on day 6, as shown by reduced sample-corrected Shannon diversity of circulating gluten-specific T cells. A peak in circulating gluten-specific T cells was observed on day 6, and the day-6 repertoire appeared to be composed largely of expanded preexisting memory clonotypes.

Receptor amplification or capture employed single-cell sequencing. TCRdb names Illumina MiSeq as the instrument used. Three nested PCRs using multiplexed primers that cover all TRA and TRB V genes were used to amplify paired single-cell TCR-alpha and TCR-beta sequences. The paper's processing steps were these. Selected pRESTO steps were used to preprocess reads, and IMGT/HighV-QUEST was used to assign V, D, J genes and CDR3 junctions. A single cell was kept only if the cell was a valid singleton with no more than three chains, each backed by 100 or more reads. A clonotype was defined by identical paired TCR-alpha/beta nucleotide sequences, and sharing of only roughly 0.18% between patients indicated that cross-contamination was negligible. In samples containing more than 20 cells, repertoire diversity was estimated using an undersampling-corrected Shannon index. Using fastp trimming at Q25 and MiXCR clonotype assembly, TCRdb reanalyzed the public sequencing data and kept in-frame beta chains. Rows with a matching CDR3 protein are joined into one entry that keeps the most common DNA and genes. The V and J calls shown here were made by TCRdb, not taken from the authors' results. Recorded for this sample are 300 to 400 distinct CDR3 sequences; 40% to 55% of them occurred a single time. The ten largest clones capture roughly 50% of the sample.

The receptor comes from a female donor with celiac disease. Material: gluten-specific CD4+ T cells sorted from blood using tetramers, obtained at baseline or on day 6, 14 or 28 of gluten challenge (not recorded which).

This receptor has the CDR3 CATGTPNTGELFF. The base sequence is TGTGCCACCGGGACACCGAACACCGGGGAGCTGTTTTTT. Recombination linked TRBV24-1 to TRBJ2-2; TRBD1 is a weak D gene call, 6 bases matching. The trim is 9 bases for V and 0 bases for J, with a gap of 7 bases between the germline ends. The germline V gene gives CDR1 as KGHDR and CDR2 as SFDVKD. The CDR3 contains 13 residues, cysteine and phenylalanine counted. Of all the DNA, just the CDR3 is kept, 39 bases in frame from base 1.